The sequence of this T cell receptor (beta chain) was determined in a study of shared clonotypes between healthy human individuals. The study's findings and limits: It was observed that roughly 5.1% of naive CD4 clonotypes were shared across a few donors.

Authors' analysis steps: Without quality scores, immunoSEQ junctional reads could not be filtered like full-length reads. Sequenced by immunoSEQ multiplex PCR; TCRdb stores in-frame clones only, minus some. The DNA gave D and trimming, while V, J and clone size come from that table. The data hold roughly 2.6 million clones, with around nine tenths observed a single time. Memory CD4+ cells were the fraction left after CD45RA+ naive selection. Germline V gene data show CDR1 as SNHLY and CDR2 as FYNNEI. Trimming at V came to 3 bases and at J to 2 bases, leaving 5 bases not matched to a gene. CDR3 length: 16 amino acids. This clone has only one observation. Antigen specificity is unknown.

The material sequenced was naive CD4+ T cells sorted from blood. The subset is: CD45RA+ positively selected. The chain carries TRBV2 and TRBJ1-3, with 9 bases aligning to TRBD1. The TCR comes from a man younger than 35 in good health. The CDR3 is CASSDGQGKAGNTIYF. CDR3 nucleotides: TGTGCCAGCAGTGATGGACAGGGGAAGGCTGGAAACACCATATATTTT.